Shown below are 18 T cell receptor beta chains from a single sample sequenced in a study of human CD8 memory T cell subsets (TCRdb year 2020). A Human TCR Profiling Kit was used to prepare UMI-labeled 5' RACE TCRbeta libraries. Through TCRdb reprocessing, the reads give one entry per CDR3 protein sequence; DNA is omitted. The table of this sample itemizes about 10,000 distinct CDR3 sequences. Around 20% of the sample is in the top ten clones. Sequencing was done on a sample of CD8+ T cells from PBMCs. Source of these receptors: a human donor in good health.

The V and J genes are TRBV14 and TRBJ1-1. Germline loops: CDR1 SGHDN, CDR2 FVKESK. The CDR3 is 16 residues long. The CDR3: CASSQDLGTMNTEAFF.

The chain combines TRBV18 with TRBJ1-2. Germline loops: CDR1 KGHSH, CDR2 LQKENI. The CDR3 contains 15 residues. The CDR3 sequence is CASSHRDASNYGYTF.

The chain couples TRBV5-1 to TRBJ1-1; the D call from TCRdb, TRBD1, cannot be confirmed without DNA. Germline CDR1 is SGHRS and CDR2 is YFSETQ. The CDR3 extends over 14 amino acids. The CDR3 is CASSPGRANTEAFF.

The chain combines TRBV28 with TRBJ2-7; TCRdb's D call, TRBD2, is unchecked because there is no DNA. Germline V gives CDR1 MDHEN, CDR2 SYDVKM. The CDR3 covers 18 residues. The CDR3 loop is CASSSYQSSGLAGVEQYF.

The chain links TRBV7-9 to TRBJ1-6; with no DNA, the TCRdb D assignment of TRBD1 cannot be verified. This CDR3 has 14 amino acids. Per the germline V gene, CDR1 is SEHNR and CDR2 is FQNEAQ (reference sequence). CDR3: CASFPDSIDSPLHF. Using reference TRBV7-9 and TRBJ1-6 for the parts outside the CDR3, the full variable domain is DTGVSQNPRHKITKRGQNVTFRCDPISEHNRLYWYRQTLGQGPEFLTYFQNEAQLEKSRLLSDRFSAERPKGSFSTLEIQRTEQGDSAMYLCASFPDSIDSPLHFGNGTRLTVT.

This chain links TRBV4-1 with TRBJ2-5; TCRdb proposes TRBD2, but this gene call is untestable without DNA. Germline CDR1 MGHRA, CDR2 YSYEKL. The CDR3 spans 15 residues. The CDR3: CASSQETSGKETQYF.

The V call is TRBV27, the J call TRBJ2-7; TCRdb's D call of TRBD1 is untestable without DNA. From germline, CDR1 is MNHEY and CDR2 SMNVEV (reference sequence). CDR3 size: 15 residues. CDR3 in amino acids: CASSPAPGLVLEQYF.

This chain joins TRBV11-3 and TRBJ2-1. The germline V gene encodes CDR1 SGHNT and CDR2 YENEEA. The CDR3 loop spans 12 amino acids. CDR3: CASSSQTDEQFF.

V and J are TRBV20-1 and TRBJ2-1; without DNA, the TCRdb call of TRBD2 cannot be checked. The germline V gene has CDR1 DFQATT and CDR2 SNEGSKA (reference sequence). The CDR3 totals 13 residues. CDR3: CSATGADYNEQFF.

The gene calls are TRBV4-3 and TRBJ1-1; the D call from TCRdb, TRBD1, cannot be confirmed without DNA. Germline loops: CDR1 LGHNA, CDR2 YSLEER. The CDR3 is 14 amino acids. The CDR3: CASSQFPGGTEAFF.

This sequence joins TRBV7-2 and TRBJ1-2. This CDR3 spans 16 amino acids. CDR1 is SGHTA and CDR2 is FQGNSA in the germline V gene. The CDR3 protein is CASSLANLQRVYGYTF.

Frequency places this clonotype as medium-sized. The CDR3 loop reads CASSSDPGSSTDTQYF. The genes are TRBV28 and TRBJ2-3; the D call of TRBD1 rests on TCRdb alone, since no DNA is present to check it. This CDR3 region has 16 residues. Germline CDR1 is MDHEN and CDR2 is SYDVKM.

According to its frequency, this clonotype is medium-sized. The chain employs TRBV5-5 and TRBJ1-1; absent DNA, TCRdb's TRBD1 call cannot be checked. The CDR3 loop spans 13 amino acids. Germline CDR1 reads SGHKS; CDR2 reads YYEKEE (reference sequence). The CDR3 loop is CASSPVPGPEAFF.

This clonotype shows up as medium-sized by frequency. This chain links TRBV4-3 with TRBJ2-1; there is no DNA to check the TCRdb D call of TRBD1. The CDR3 runs to 16 residues. Germline V lookup: CDR1 LGHNA, CDR2 YSLEER. The CDR3 here is CASSQAGPGDYNEQFF.

V is TRBV7-6 and J is TRBJ1-3. The CDR3 consists of 15 residues. Germline CDR1 SGHVS, CDR2 FNYEAQ. This chain's CDR3 is CASSPDWSSGNTIYF.

V is TRBV2 and J is TRBJ1-2. CDR3 size: 13 residues. Germline V CDR1 and CDR2: SNHLY, FYNNEI. The CDR3 protein is CASSDYNSYGYTF.

The chain carries TRBV12-3 or TRBV12-4 and TRBJ2-5. The CDR3 extends over 13 amino acids. The CDR3 is CASSPTYAETQYF.

This clonotype is medium-sized by frequency. This CDR3 is CASSQDTASGGDSYEQYF. This rearrangement joins TRBV4-1 to TRBJ2-7; as DNA is missing, the TRBD2 call by TCRdb cannot be tested. CDR1 is MGHRA, CDR2 YSYEKL, per germline. The CDR3 is 18 amino acids.